This T cell receptor beta chain was identified in a study of blood T cell repertoires in COVID-19. Overall study context: Acute-phase and convalescent COVID-19 samples originated in the United States, Italy and Spain. PBMCs, B-cell-depleted T cells, or T cells provided the cDNA or gDNA that made up the material.

The CDR3 covers 18 residues. Germline values: CDR1 SGDLS, CDR2 YYNGEE. Germline trimming cut 7 bases from V and 0 bases from J; bases unmatched to any gene: 9. Clones were sequenced by immunoSEQ multiplex PCR, and TCRdb holds only the in-frame ones, with some missing. The sample holds approximately 180,000 clones; approximately 90% are singletons and the top ten take roughly 1.5%. This receptor was obtained from a woman between 45 and 65 years old with acute or convalescent COVID-19. Sequenced sample: peripheral blood. This sequence joins TRBV9 and TRBJ2-1; 14 nucleotides agree with TRBD2. CDR3 loop: CASGEGLAGESSYNEQFF. The CDR3 nucleotides are TGTGCCAGCGGTGAGGGACTAGCGGGGGAGTCCTCCTACAATGAGCAGTTCTTC.